This T cell receptor (beta chain) comes out of a study of T cell changes during pregnancy in multiple sclerosis. Produced via immunoSEQ multiplex PCR; TCRdb's table is partial and in-frame only. The data hold 40,000 to 45,000 clones, with more than 85% observed a single time. J was trimmed by 0 bases and V by 4 bases; bases with no gene match: 10. Germline V gives CDR1 MNHNS, CDR2 SASEGT. The CDR3 has 17 amino acids. The J gene is TRBJ2-7, the V gene TRBV6-1; 9 bases align to TRBD1. The source of this sequence is a female donor in good health, enrolled as a control in a pregnancy study. The starting material was CD4+ T cells from peripheral blood mononuclear cells, obtained in the second trimester of pregnancy. The DNA of the CDR3 is TGTGCCAGCAGTGGCCGGGACAGGGAGTTCGGCTCCTACGAGCAGTACTTC. Translating gives CASSGRDREFGSYEQYF.